The 11 T cell receptor beta chains listed next were all sequenced from one sample in a study of cytomegalovirus exposure and HLA in healthy donors. Use of 60 Vbeta and 13 Jbeta primers characterized the PCR. Some clones are missing from TCRdb's copy, which holds only in-frame ones; the method was immunoSEQ multiplex PCR. The sample consists of 75,000 to 100,000 clones, about four fifths of them appearing once. The sequencing input was PBMCs. The receptors originated from a man aged 30 to 45 in good health and CMV-seronegative.

This clone was observed once. The V call is TRBV9, the J call TRBJ1-1; possible D gene TRBD1, 6 bases. CDR1 is SGDLS and CDR2 is YYNGEE in the germline V gene. The CDR3 is made up of 16 amino acids. V was pared by 3 bases and J by 0 bases, with 15 bases between. The CDR3 DNA is TGTGCCAGCAGCGCCGGGACAACATTCATGAACACTGAAGCTTTCTTT. Translation gives CASSAGTTFMNTEAFF. The variable domain in full, completed from reference TRBV9 and TRBJ1-1, reads DSGVTQTPKHLITATGQRVTLRCSPRSGDLSVYWYQQSLDQGLQFLIQYYNGEERAKGNILERFSAQQFPDLHSELNLSSLELGDSALYFCASSAGTTFMNTEAFFGQGTRLTVV.

The gene calls are TRBV5-4 and TRBJ1-1; 9 bases match TRBD1. Per germline, CDR1 SGHNT and CDR2 YYREEE (reference sequence). Losses at the gene ends were 0 bases for V and 1 base for J; bases not matched to a gene: 4. This CDR3 is built from 16 residues. The CDR3 coding sequence is TGTGCCAGCAGCTTGGGGGGACAGGGACCGAACACTGAAGCTTTCTTT. Amino acid sequence: CASSLGGQGPNTEAFF.

This clone was found once. This chain joins TRBV7-9 and TRBJ2-2; perhaps TRBD2 as D (5 bases). There are 18 residues in the CDR3. Trimming took 5 bases from V and 1 from J, leaving 20 bases between them. CDR1 SEHNR and CDR2 FQNEAQ come from the germline V gene (reference sequence). CDR3 protein: CASSERRTRAVNTGELFF. In nucleotides, the CDR3 is TGTGCCAGCAGCGAGCGCCGTACTAGGGCGGTGAACACCGGGGAGCTGTTTTTT.

CDR3 coding DNA: TGTGCCAGCTCACCATTGTCGGGGGGAGTAAACACCGGGGAGCTGTTTTTT. It codes for CASSPLSGGVNTGELFF. J is TRBJ2-2 and V is TRBV18; 7 positions agree with TRBD2. V lost 2 bases and J lost 2; bases outside the gene matches: 8. CDR1 KGHSH and CDR2 LQKENI come from the germline V gene. CDR3 size: 17 residues.

This chain joins TRBV7-2 and TRBJ1-3; D ambiguous. Germline loops: CDR1 SGHTA, CDR2 FQGNSA. The length of the CDR3 is 13 residues. Trimming removed 5 bases at V and 2 bases at J, with 7 bases between. CDR3 sequence reads: CASSADTGNTIYF. The CDR3 bases are TGTGCCAGCAGCGCCGACACTGGAAACACCATATATTTT.

The chain has TRBV6-1 and TRBJ1-3; TRBD1 is a possible D gene (5 bases). The ends were cut back, 7 bases at V and 0 bases at J, with 10 bases in the middle. This CDR3 spans 14 amino acids. Germline V gene sequence: CDR1 MNHNS, CDR2 SASEGT. CDR3 amino acids: CASKTGSSGNTIYF. DNA of the CDR3: TGTGCCAGCAAAACAGGTAGCTCTGGAAACACCATATATTTT.

The DNA for the CDR3 is TGTGCCAGCAGCTTCACAGGGTTGAACACTGAAGCTTTCTTT. It translates to CASSFTGLNTEAFF. The chain is built from TRBV5-5 and TRBJ1-1, with D possibly being TRBD1 (6 bases). The CDR3 is made up of 14 amino acids. Trimming stripped 2 bases from V and 0 bases from J, with 8 bases between. The germline CDR1 and CDR2 sequences are SGHKS and YYEKEE (reference sequence).

V gene TRBV4-2 combines with J gene TRBJ2-6; 8 bases line up with TRBD1. J gave up 0 bases and V 6 bases, and 4 bases lay outside the gene matches. Germline loops: CDR1 LGHNA, CDR2 YNFKEQ. This CDR3 contains 16 residues. The CDR3 nucleotides read TGTGCCAGCAGTCCCGGGACAGGCTCTGGGGCCAACGTCCTGACTTTC. Residues: CASSPGTGSGANVLTF.

This sequence joins TRBV30 and TRBJ2-3; D call uncertain. Trimming left V 2 bases short and J 6 bases short, with 12 bases between. The CDR3 is made up of 13 amino acids. Looked up from germline, CDR1 is GTSNPN and CDR2 is SVGIG (reference sequence). The CDR3 spells CAWSMERLDTQYF. The CDR3 nucleotides read TGTGCCTGGAGTATGGAGAGGCTCGATACGCAGTATTTT.

The chain uses TRBV19 and TRBJ1-1, with a tentative D call TRBD1 (5 bases). CDR1 is LNHDA, CDR2 SQIVND, per germline (reference sequence). The V and J ends lost 7 bases and 0 bases respectively, with 12 bases between them. The CDR3 sequence is 14 residues long. The CDR3 bases are TGTGCCAGTATCAACAGGTTGATGAACACTGAAGCTTTCTTT. It is translated as CASINRLMNTEAFF.

The chain employs TRBV19 and TRBJ1-3; TRBD1 aligns across 8 bases. Germline-derived CDR1 and CDR2 are LNHDA and SQIVND (reference sequence). There are 14 residues in the CDR3. The V gene end was trimmed by 7 bases and the J gene end by 6 bases; junction bases not matched to a gene: 8. CDR3 residues: CASISTGEENTIYF. The DNA of the CDR3 is TGTGCCAGTATTTCGACAGGGGAGGAAAACACCATATATTTT.